A selection of T cell receptor beta chains follows, all from one sample in a study of blood T cell repertoires in COVID-19. Libraries were prepared by immunoSEQ multiplex PCR; TCRdb keeps only in-frame clonotypes and omits some of them. Here the sample spans just over 350,000 clones, less than 90% being singletons. Material: PBMCs or T cells enriched from blood (not recorded which). The source is a woman in her 30s who had recovered from COVID-19. The CDR3 runs from the conserved cysteine through the conserved F or W. The D gene is left open where the match is weak. A clone size is listed for some rows: how often the clone was seen (once, few, many), or a class if it is expanded.

DNA,CDR3,size,V,D,J
TGTGCCAGCAGCCCCTACAGTGGGCCTAACTATGGCTACACCTTC,CASSPYSGPNYGYTF,-,TRBV7-9,-,TRBJ1-2
TGTGCCAGTATTGAAGCCGGGACAGCGGGCTACTATGGCTACACCTTC,CASIEAGTAGYYGYTF,-,TRBV19,TRBD1,TRBJ1-2
TGTGCCAGCAGACTTAGGGGCCTAGCGGGGGTCTACGAGCAGTACTTC,CASRLRGLAGVYEQYF,-,TRBV28,TRBD2,TRBJ2-7
TGTGCCACCAGTGATTTTATCGGGAGGCCCCAGCATTTT,CATSDFIGRPQHF,-,TRBV24-1,-,TRBJ1-5
TGCAGCGTTCCTATGACAGGGGGGGACACTGAAGCTTTCTTT,CSVPMTGGDTEAFF,once,TRBV29-1,TRBD1,TRBJ1-1
TGTGCCAGCAGTTACTACGCAGGGAACACTGAAGCTTTCTTT,CASSYYAGNTEAFF,-,TRBV6-2/TRBV6-3,-,TRBJ1-1
TGTGCCAGCAGTTTAAAGGGAGGCGCTGGCTACACCTTC,CASSLKGGAGYTF,-,TRBV27,-,TRBJ1-2
TGTGCCAGTAGTATGAGCGGAAGCTCCTACGAGCAGTACTTC,CASSMSGSSYEQYF,-,TRBV19,-,TRBJ2-7
TGTGCCAGCAGCCCCGGCGGGGGAAACAATGAGCAGTTCTTC,CASSPGGGNNEQFF,-,TRBV3-1/TRBV3-2,TRBD2,TRBJ2-1
TGTGCCACCAGCCGTAGACTAGCGGGAGCGGGTCGTCCCCAAGAGACCCAGTACTTC,CATSRRLAGAGRPQETQYF,-,TRBV15,TRBD2,TRBJ2-5
TGTGCCAGCAGCGGGACAGGGGGCGGCTATGGCTACACCTTC,CASSGTGGGYGYTF,-,TRBV2,TRBD1,TRBJ1-2
TGTGCCAGCCTCCCCCGGGACAGGGTAGTTTACGAGCAGTACTTC,CASLPRDRVVYEQYF,-,TRBV19,TRBD1,TRBJ2-7
TGTGCCAGCAGCTACCCCAGGGAGGGGAGCACAGATACGCAGTATTTT,CASSYPREGSTDTQYF,-,TRBV9,TRBD2,TRBJ2-3
TGTGCCAGCAGTACACTCCAGGGGGCCGCCAATGAGCAGTTCTTC,CASSTLQGAANEQFF,-,TRBV27,TRBD1,TRBJ2-1
TGTGCCAGCAGTTCCCGTGGGCAGGGGGCTAATGAAAAACTGTTTTTT,CASSSRGQGANEKLFF,-,TRBV27,TRBD1,TRBJ1-4
TGTGCCACCAGCAGAGCAGGGACAGGGGTTGGCTACACCTTC,CATSRAGTGVGYTF,few,TRBV15,TRBD1,TRBJ1-2
TGTGCCAGCAGTGAAACAGGGGGTCCTAATCAGCCCCAGCATTTT,CASSETGGPNQPQHF,few,TRBV27,TRBD1,TRBJ1-5
TGCGCCAGCAGCCTAGGTGGGCTGAACACTGAAGCTTTCTTT,CASSLGGLNTEAFF,-,TRBV4-1,-,TRBJ1-1
TGTGCCAGCAGCGTCGGGACAGGGAAAGCTTTCTTT,CASSVGTGKAFF,-,TRBV13,TRBD1,TRBJ1-1
TGTGCCTGGAGTGTCTCGGCAGGGCCCTTTGCCTACACCTTC,CAWSVSAGPFAYTF,-,TRBV30,-,TRBJ1-2
TGTGCCAGCAGTAAAGGGACAGGGAACACCGGGGAGCTGTTTTTT,CASSKGTGNTGELFF,-,TRBV2,TRBD1,TRBJ2-2
TGTGCCATCAGTGAGTCGTCGGGACTACTGAACAATGAGCAGTTCTTC,CAISESSGLLNNEQFF,-,TRBV10-3,TRBD2,TRBJ2-1
TGTGCCAGCAGTGACTCGTTCTTTAGGGGGATAAACACCGGGGAGCTGTTTTTT,CASSDSFFRGINTGELFF,-,TRBV6-4,-,TRBJ2-2
TGTGCCAGTAGCCGGACAGGGACCCAAGAGACCCAGTACTTC,CASSRTGTQETQYF,-,TRBV19,TRBD1,TRBJ2-5
TGTGCCAGCAGCTACGGCGCGGGCGAGCAGTACTTC,CASSYGAGEQYF,-,TRBV7-8,-,TRBJ2-7
TGCAGTGCTAGAGCCGACTATGGCTACACCTTC,CSARADYGYTF,-,TRBV20-1,-,TRBJ1-2
TGTGCCTGGAGTGGATACCAGGGGGCGATGGGCACTGAAGCTTTCTTT,CAWSGYQGAMGTEAFF,-,TRBV30,TRBD1,TRBJ1-1
TGCACCAGCAGCACAAAGCGGGAGGGTACCTACGAGCAGTACTTC,CTSSTKREGTYEQYF,once,TRBV1,-,TRBJ2-7
TGTGCCAGCAGTCTCGACAGGGAGACATCTAACACTGAAGCTTTCTTT,CASSLDRETSNTEAFF,-,TRBV9,TRBD1,TRBJ1-1
TGTGCCTGGAGTGGTACAGGGGATTCGGCTTTCTTT,CAWSGTGDSAFF,-,TRBV30,TRBD1,TRBJ1-1
TGCGCCAGCAGGCGCTCCGGTACCCATGAGCAGTTCTTC,CASRRSGTHEQFF,-,TRBV5-1,-,TRBJ2-1
TGTGCCATCAGTGGACTAGCGGGGGGACTTAACTACGAGCAGTACTTC,CAISGLAGGLNYEQYF,-,TRBV10-3,TRBD2,TRBJ2-7
TGTGCCAGTAGTAAATATAGCAATCAGCCCCAGCATTTT,CASSKYSNQPQHF,-,TRBV19,-,TRBJ1-5
TGTGCCAGCAGTTTAGGAGGGGACGGCTACACCTTC,CASSLGGDGYTF,-,TRBV28,-,TRBJ1-2
TGTGCCAGCAGCTCCTATAGCGGGGGGCCTTACAATGAGCAGTTCTTC,CASSSYSGGPYNEQFF,-,TRBV7-9,TRBD2,TRBJ2-1
TGTGCCAGCAGTACGGGACAGGGCTACAATGAGCAGTTCTTC,CASSTGQGYNEQFF,-,TRBV25-1,TRBD1,TRBJ2-1
TGTGCCAGCAGCCCACTCAGACAGGACTTTCAGCCCCAGCATTTT,CASSPLRQDFQPQHF,few,TRBV2,-,TRBJ1-5
TGTGCCAGCTCATTACAGGGGGGACAGCCGACCTACGAGCAGTACTTC,CASSLQGGQPTYEQYF,-,TRBV18,TRBD1,TRBJ2-7
TGTGCCAGCAGTGGCGGGGGGGAGCTGTTTTTT,CASSGGGELFF,-,TRBV2,-,TRBJ2-2
TGTGCCAGCAGCCTTAGGACAGGGGGAAGCTATGGCTACACCTTC,CASSLRTGGSYGYTF,-,TRBV7-9,TRBD1,TRBJ1-2
TGTGCCAGCTCACCACTGGAGCCGGGGGGGCACGGTACGCAGTATTTT,CASSPLEPGGHGTQYF,-,TRBV18,TRBD2,TRBJ2-3
TGTGCCAGCAGCCCACCGGGGGGCCCGAGCTCCTACGAGCAGTACTTC,CASSPPGGPSSYEQYF,-,TRBV13,-,TRBJ2-7
TGTGCCAGCTCACCAGTGGCAGGGGCTAGTGACTATGGCTACACCTTC,CASSPVAGASDYGYTF,few,TRBV18,-,TRBJ1-2
TGCGCCAGCACACAGGGTCCCGGGAGGCCAAGCTACGAGCAGTACTTC,CASTQGPGRPSYEQYF,-,TRBV5-1,-,TRBJ2-7
TGTGCCTGGAGTAAACCGAGCGGGGGGGAGACCCAGTACTTC,CAWSKPSGGETQYF,-,TRBV30,TRBD2,TRBJ2-5
TGCGCCAGCAGTGATCCTGGCGGGGGTCGCACAGATACGCAGTATTTT,CASSDPGGGRTDTQYF,-,TRBV10-1,TRBD2,TRBJ2-3
TGTGCCACCAGTGATCCGTCTGGGGCAGGAGAGACCCAGTACTTC,CATSDPSGAGETQYF,-,TRBV24-1,-,TRBJ2-5
TGTGCCTGGAGTGTAAAGGGGGCGACTGAAGCTTTCTTT,CAWSVKGATEAFF,-,TRBV30,TRBD1,TRBJ1-1
TGCGCCAGCAGTCGGGAGGACAGGGGGGCCTACAATGAGCAGTTCTTC,CASSREDRGAYNEQFF,-,TRBV5-1,TRBD1,TRBJ2-1
TGTGCCAGCAGTCCCGGGACAGGCAATAACTATGGCTACACCTTC,CASSPGTGNNYGYTF,-,TRBV6-5,TRBD1,TRBJ1-2
TGTGCCAGTAGTATACGAGGAGGGGTTCCTAACTATGGCTACACCTTC,CASSIRGGVPNYGYTF,-,TRBV19,-,TRBJ1-2
TGTGCCAGCAGCTTAGGTAGTGGGACTATTAACTATGGCTACACCTTC,CASSLGSGTINYGYTF,-,TRBV11-2,-,TRBJ1-2
TGTGCCATTCCTTGGGAGACGGACACTGAAGCTTTCTTT,CAIPWETDTEAFF,once,TRBV2,-,TRBJ1-1
TGCGCCAGCAGCCAAGGGACAGGGTTTTTCGGTGAAGCTTTCTTT,CASSQGTGFFGEAFF,-,TRBV4-1,TRBD1,TRBJ1-1
TGTGCCAGTAGTACGGGTTACAGAGGGTCTGACTATGGCTACACCTTC,CASSTGYRGSDYGYTF,-,TRBV19,-,TRBJ1-2